This TCR beta chain emerged from a study of blood T cell repertoires in COVID-19. The overall study: Samples came from the United States, Italy and Spain, spanning acute and convalescent COVID-19. T cells, B-cell-depleted T cells, or PBMCs provided the cDNA or gDNA that served as material.

In the source study's methods: Reference gene primer amplification yielded estimated nucleated cell counts. Sequenced by immunoSEQ multiplex PCR; TCRdb stores in-frame clones only, minus some. V and J calls and clone size are those listed in that table; D and trimming were worked out from the DNA. The sample yields roughly 99,000 clones, around 79% seen once. There are 14 residues in the CDR3. Germline CDR1 reads SGDLS; CDR2 reads YYNGEE. V was trimmed by 3 bases and J by 4 bases, leaving 10 bases between them. Specimen: peripheral blood. The chain couples TRBV9 to TRBJ1-4; maybe TRBD1 (5 bases). The sequence came from an elderly woman with active or convalescent COVID-19. CDR3 loop: CASSGHGHNEKLFF. CDR3 DNA: TGTGCCAGCAGCGGCCACGGACATAATGAAAAACTGTTTTTT.